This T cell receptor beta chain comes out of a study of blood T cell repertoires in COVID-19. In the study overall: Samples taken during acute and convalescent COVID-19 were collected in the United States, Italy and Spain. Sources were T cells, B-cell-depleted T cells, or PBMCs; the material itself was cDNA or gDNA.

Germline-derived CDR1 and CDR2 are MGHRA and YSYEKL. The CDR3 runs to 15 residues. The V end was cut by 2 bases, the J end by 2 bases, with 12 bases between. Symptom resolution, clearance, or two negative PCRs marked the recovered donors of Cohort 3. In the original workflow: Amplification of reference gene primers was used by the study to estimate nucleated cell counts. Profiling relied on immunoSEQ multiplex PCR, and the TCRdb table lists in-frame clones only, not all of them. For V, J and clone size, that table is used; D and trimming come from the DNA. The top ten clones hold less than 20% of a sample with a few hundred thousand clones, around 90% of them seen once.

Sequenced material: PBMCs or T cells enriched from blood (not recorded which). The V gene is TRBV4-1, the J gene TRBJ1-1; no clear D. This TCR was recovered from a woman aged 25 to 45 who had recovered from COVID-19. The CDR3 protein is CASSQSSYVNTEAFF. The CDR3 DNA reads TGCGCCAGCAGCCAATCCTCGTATGTTAACACTGAAGCTTTCTTT.